This TCR beta chain was retrieved from a study of tumor and adjacent non-tumor tissue in lung cancer. Study in general: Histology: about a dozen adenocarcinoma, a couple of squamous cell carcinoma, 1 small cell lung cancer. Patients were aged roughly 30 to 76, about 10 men and roughly five women, stage I to III.

V shed 8 bases and J shed 6 bases, with 21 bases lying between them. This CDR3 contains 15 residues. CDR1 MNHEY and CDR2 SVGAGI come from the germline V gene. TCRbeta libraries were built with three rounds of nested PCR, modified from ARM-PCR. A single record per CDR3 protein comes from TCRdb applying MiXCR to the multiplex PCR reads. This sample carries 100,000 or so distinct CDR3 sequences, 65% of them seen once, and the ten largest clones take roughly 19%. Study-level results: Compared with tumor, normal lung showed significantly lower TCR diversity. Top 100 clones took a larger repertoire share in normal lung.

No cell sorting was done before RNA was extracted from the tissue. More than 3 cm separated this lung sample from the edge of the tumor. The table lists this clonotype with a count of one. Its antigen remains unidentified. The rearrangement links TRBV6-5 to TRBJ2-3; D may be TRBD2 (5 bases). Sequenced input: distant non-tumor lung tissue. The sequence derives from a man younger than 40 with non-small cell lung cancer. The CDR3 region has the DNA TGTGCCAGCCAAAGGGAATACGGAGGCTGGGATACGCAGTATTTT. Protein product: CASQREYGGWDTQYF.